This TCR beta chain was found in a study of blood T cells in healthy people across ages. General observations from the study: A strong correlation between TCR beta diversity and naive T cell percentage was seen. Diversity figures derived from one million T cells were judged to underestimate the true value.

Researchers isolated at least 6.5 million PBMCs per sample. Turning to this clonotype: What it binds is unknown.

The use of a sample-barcoded 5' primer and a J-beta primer mix characterized a second PCR of about 7 to 12 cycles. Using its own MiXCR run on the 5' RACE reads, TCRdb lists one record per CDR3 protein. The sample consists of 950,000 to 1,200,000 distinct CDR3 sequences, more than 30% of them appearing once. The TCR sequence derives from a young man in good health. The specimen sequenced was blood.

CDR3 amino acids: CSAGGQGSGNTIYF. Written as DNA, the CDR3 is TGCAGTGCTGGAGGACAGGGTTCTGGAAACACCATATATTTT. The chain combines TRBV20-1 with TRBJ1-3; 8 bases are shared with TRBD1. Trimming removed 5 bases from V and 1 base from J; junction bases left unmatched: 4. Germline CDR1 DFQATT, CDR2 SNEGSKA (reference sequence). The CDR3 loop spans 14 amino acids.